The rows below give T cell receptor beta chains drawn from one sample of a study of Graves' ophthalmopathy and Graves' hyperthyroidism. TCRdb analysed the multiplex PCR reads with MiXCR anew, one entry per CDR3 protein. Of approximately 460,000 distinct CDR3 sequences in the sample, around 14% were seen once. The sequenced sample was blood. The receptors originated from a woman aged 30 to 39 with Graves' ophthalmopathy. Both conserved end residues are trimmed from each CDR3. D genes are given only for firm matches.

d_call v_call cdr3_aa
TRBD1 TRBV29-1 SVDGTGADYGYT
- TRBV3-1 ASSQVEGNTEAF
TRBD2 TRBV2 ASSQESGGWETQY
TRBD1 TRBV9 ASSLGTGSEAYEQY
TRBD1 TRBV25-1 ASSETGGEMNTEAF
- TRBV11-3 ASSSFEGGFDEQY
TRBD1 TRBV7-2 ASSLRTGAGNTIY
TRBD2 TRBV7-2 ASIQIAGDYQETQY
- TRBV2 ASNLDSYTGELF
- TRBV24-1 ATSDLKGQETQY
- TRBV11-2 ASSHARVPGRGELF
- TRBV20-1 SFLGTDISYGYT
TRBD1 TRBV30 AWSLQGRDTEAF
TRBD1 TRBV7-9 ASSPGQSISWNTEAF
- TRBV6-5 ASSSGPVHGYT
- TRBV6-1 ASSEGGAVGEQY
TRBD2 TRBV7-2 ASRRLAGVRETQY
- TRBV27 ASSLSGPIGGGTQY
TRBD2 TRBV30 AWSGTSAGELF
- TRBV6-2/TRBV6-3 ASSYFATGELF
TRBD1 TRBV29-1 SGQRQGQRETQY
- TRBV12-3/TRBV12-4 ASSLDLGTSNQPQH
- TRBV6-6 ASRQQRANYGYT
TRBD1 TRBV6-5 ASSYSEDRGYTEAF
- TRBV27 ASSRGLPFQETQY
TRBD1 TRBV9 ASSGAGGGYGYT
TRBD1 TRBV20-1 SARGQGKNIQY
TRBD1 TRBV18 ASSPGQDGGYT
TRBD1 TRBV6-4 ASSDEGQGKGGYT
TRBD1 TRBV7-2 ASSSTRDRGLRVGETQY
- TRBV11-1 ASSLRHAAGELF
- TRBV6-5 ASSYSARAYSNQPQH
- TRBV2 ASSGYDRETQY
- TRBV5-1 ASSSEGGNTEAF
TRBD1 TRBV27 VSSGTGGSGNTIY
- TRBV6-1 ASSSRTPGPLH
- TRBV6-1 ASSPQSMNTEAF
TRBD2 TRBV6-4 ASSGGGATDTQY
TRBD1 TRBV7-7 ASSRTGLGNDQETQY
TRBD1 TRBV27 ASSQAINRGAQNIQY
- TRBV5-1 ASSLKGWGPNTEAF
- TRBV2 ASPVTGSYGYT
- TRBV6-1 ASSEVGQYYEQY
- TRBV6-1 ASSEQVTYEQY
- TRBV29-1 SVEKERTGNYGYT
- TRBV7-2 ASSIGLWETQY
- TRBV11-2 ASSSTGFGELF
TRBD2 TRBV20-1 SARDYSAGETGELF
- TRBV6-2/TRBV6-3 ASSLPANTGELF
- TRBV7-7 ASSSDYGGELF
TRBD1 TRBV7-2 ASSVTGTVQETQY
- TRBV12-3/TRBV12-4 ASTEGRENSYEQY
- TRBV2 ASSDGLMNTEAF